The following is a TCR beta chain sequence with its context. These data belong to a study of blood T cells in healthy people across ages. Through a sample-barcoded 5' primer and a J-beta primer mix, a second PCR was run for roughly 7 to 11 cycles. Unique molecular identifiers of 12 random nucleotides labeled each cDNA. TCRdb redid the calling of the 5' RACE reads with MiXCR, one entry per CDR3 protein. This sample has roughly 730,000 distinct CDR3 sequences, with about 61% found just once. The CDR3 sequence is 13 residues long. The germline V gene has CDR1 MNHEY and CDR2 SVGEGT. V lost 5 bases and J lost 5, with 12 bases in between.

This chain joins TRBV6-2 or TRBV6-3 and TRBJ1-2; D is unclear. The TCR comes from a man aged 35 to 55 in good health. Material for sequencing was blood. The CDR3 bases are TGTGCCAGCAGTGACACAAACGAATATGGCTACACCTTC. Encoded protein: CASSDTNEYGYTF.